Listed below are T cell receptor beta chains from one sample, sequenced in a study of vaccination effects on CD4 cells after COVID-19. Their antigens are not known. Data came from immunoSEQ multiplex PCR; TCRdb stores just in-frame clones and leaves some out. The table has fewer than 85,000 clones, under 80% seen once. The sample in question was CD4+ T cells from PBMCs cultured with SARS-CoV-2 spike peptides, obtained before COVID-19 vaccination. The receptors here all came from a human donor who received a COVID-19 vaccine. CDR3s leave out the opening cysteine and the closing phenylalanine or tryptophan.

j_call	v_call	cdr3_aa
TRBJ1-2	TRBV19	ASTRPGPSYGYT
TRBJ2-3	TRBV19	ASSPRDPSTDTQY
TRBJ1-1	TRBV6-1	ASSEQGGVNTEAF
TRBJ1-2	TRBV9	ASSARASGTGDLFYT
TRBJ1-4	TRBV5-4	ASSFPGADEKLF
TRBJ2-3	TRBV2	ASTVQRGRTDTQY
TRBJ1-5	TRBV6-1	ASSEGSYSNQPQH
TRBJ2-3	TRBV7-2	ASNRLSGRGTQY
TRBJ2-1	TRBV30	AWSVVGLSYNEQF
TRBJ1-1	TRBV30	AWEVTGNTEAF
TRBJ2-3	TRBV28	ASSHSTDTQY
TRBJ2-2	TRBV5-6	ASSLFLGPNTGELF
TRBJ2-1	TRBV24-1	ATSDWGGGKSNEQF
TRBJ2-3	TRBV7-3	ASSRKTGGGGSTDTQY
TRBJ2-1	TRBV5-1	ASRKLTSGGRDEQF
TRBJ1-2	TRBV7-3	ASSPTGTVSGGYT
TRBJ1-2	TRBV6-5	ASNAGTGPNYGYT
TRBJ1-6	TRBV18	ASSPQGARNSPLH
TRBJ1-1	TRBV29-1	SVGRRTGAAEAF
TRBJ2-5	TRBV24-1	ATSDNSGTERRETQY
TRBJ2-5	TRBV9	ASSVGTSGGGETQY
TRBJ2-3	TRBV18	ASSPQGSTDTQY